This T cell receptor (beta chain) was observed in a study of cytomegalovirus exposure and HLA in healthy donors. It was with 60 Vbeta and 13 Jbeta primers that the PCR ran. Measured with immunoSEQ multiplex PCR; TCRdb has only the in-frame clones, and not every one. The sample yields about 99,000 clones, approximately 79% seen once. Germline V gene data show CDR1 as SGHTA and CDR2 as FQGNSA. The CDR3 is 13 residues long. Deletions cut 5 bases from V and 9 bases from J, with 16 bases between. The chain joins TRBV7-2 to TRBJ2-5; no clear D. The sample was PBMCs. The sequence derives from a man in his forties or fifties in good health and CMV-seropositive. CDR3 in DNA: TGTGCCAGCAGCCCCCATATAAGCGAGGCCCAGTACTTC. Amino acid sequence: CASSPHISEAQYF.